The entry that follows covers one TCR beta chain sequence. Its antigen remains unidentified. Germline CDR1 reads MNHNS; CDR2 reads SASEGT. The V end was cut by 4 bases, the J end by 3 bases, with 13 bases between. The CDR3 loop spans 14 amino acids. This record belongs to a study of T cell repertoires in cytomegalovirus infection. About the research overall: Public TCR beta signature analysis indicated the presence of both CMV infection and matching HLA type. Overall study findings and caveats: Identification of carriers of CMV plus the relevant HLA was achieved through cumulative public TCR beta family frequency. The ex vivo response was dominated by HLA-C-restricted CMV-specific TCR beta clonotypes.

A single record per CDR3 protein comes from TCRdb applying MiXCR to the reads. The table records approximately 97,000 distinct CDR3 sequences, about 17% of them present only once. The V and J genes are TRBV6-1 and TRBJ2-7, with D perhaps matching TRBD1 (5 bases). This sequence originates from a human donor in good health (CMV status not recorded). Some clones in this sample may be carry-over from other donors' samples. The material sequenced was PBMCs. The DNA of the CDR3 is TGTGCCAGCAGTGTGTCACAGGCGTTCTACGAGCAGTACTTC. Protein product: CASSVSQAFYEQYF.